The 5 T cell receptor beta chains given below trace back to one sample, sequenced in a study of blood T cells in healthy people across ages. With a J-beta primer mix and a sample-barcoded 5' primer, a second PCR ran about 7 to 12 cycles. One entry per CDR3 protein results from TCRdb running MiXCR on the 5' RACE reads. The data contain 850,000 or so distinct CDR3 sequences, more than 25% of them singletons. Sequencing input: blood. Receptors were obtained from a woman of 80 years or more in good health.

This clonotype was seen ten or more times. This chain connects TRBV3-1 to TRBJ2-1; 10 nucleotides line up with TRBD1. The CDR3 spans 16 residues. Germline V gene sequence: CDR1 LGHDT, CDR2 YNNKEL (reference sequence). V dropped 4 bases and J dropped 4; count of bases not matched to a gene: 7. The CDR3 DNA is TGTGCCAGCAGCCCCCGGGACAGGGGTTGGTACAATGAGCAGTTCTTC. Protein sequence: CASSPRDRGWYNEQFF.

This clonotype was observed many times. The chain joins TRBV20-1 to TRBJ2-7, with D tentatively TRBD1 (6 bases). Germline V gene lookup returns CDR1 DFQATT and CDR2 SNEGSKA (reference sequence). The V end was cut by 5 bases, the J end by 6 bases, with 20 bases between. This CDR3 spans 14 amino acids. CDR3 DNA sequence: TGCAGTGCTGCTAAACAGGGAGCAAGGAGCGAGCAGTACTTC. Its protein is CSAAKQGARSEQYF.

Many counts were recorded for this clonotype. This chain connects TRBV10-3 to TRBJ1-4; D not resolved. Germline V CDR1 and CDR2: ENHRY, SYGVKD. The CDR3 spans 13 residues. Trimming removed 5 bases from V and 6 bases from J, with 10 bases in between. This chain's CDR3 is CAISRRADEKLFF. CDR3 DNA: TGTGCCATCAGTAGAAGGGCAGATGAAAAACTGTTTTTT.

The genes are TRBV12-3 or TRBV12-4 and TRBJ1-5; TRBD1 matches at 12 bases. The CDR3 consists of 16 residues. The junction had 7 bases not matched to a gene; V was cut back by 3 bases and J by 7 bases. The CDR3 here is CASSFDGTGGGQPQHF. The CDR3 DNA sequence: TGTGCCAGCAGTTTTGATGGGACAGGGGGCGGACAGCCCCAGCATTTT.

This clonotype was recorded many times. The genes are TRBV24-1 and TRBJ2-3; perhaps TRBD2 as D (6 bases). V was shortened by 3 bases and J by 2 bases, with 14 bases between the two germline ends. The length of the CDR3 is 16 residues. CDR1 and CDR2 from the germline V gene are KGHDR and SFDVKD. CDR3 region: CATSDHRDSTTDTQYF. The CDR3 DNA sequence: TGTGCCACCAGTGATCACCGGGACTCAACCACAGATACGCAGTATTTT.